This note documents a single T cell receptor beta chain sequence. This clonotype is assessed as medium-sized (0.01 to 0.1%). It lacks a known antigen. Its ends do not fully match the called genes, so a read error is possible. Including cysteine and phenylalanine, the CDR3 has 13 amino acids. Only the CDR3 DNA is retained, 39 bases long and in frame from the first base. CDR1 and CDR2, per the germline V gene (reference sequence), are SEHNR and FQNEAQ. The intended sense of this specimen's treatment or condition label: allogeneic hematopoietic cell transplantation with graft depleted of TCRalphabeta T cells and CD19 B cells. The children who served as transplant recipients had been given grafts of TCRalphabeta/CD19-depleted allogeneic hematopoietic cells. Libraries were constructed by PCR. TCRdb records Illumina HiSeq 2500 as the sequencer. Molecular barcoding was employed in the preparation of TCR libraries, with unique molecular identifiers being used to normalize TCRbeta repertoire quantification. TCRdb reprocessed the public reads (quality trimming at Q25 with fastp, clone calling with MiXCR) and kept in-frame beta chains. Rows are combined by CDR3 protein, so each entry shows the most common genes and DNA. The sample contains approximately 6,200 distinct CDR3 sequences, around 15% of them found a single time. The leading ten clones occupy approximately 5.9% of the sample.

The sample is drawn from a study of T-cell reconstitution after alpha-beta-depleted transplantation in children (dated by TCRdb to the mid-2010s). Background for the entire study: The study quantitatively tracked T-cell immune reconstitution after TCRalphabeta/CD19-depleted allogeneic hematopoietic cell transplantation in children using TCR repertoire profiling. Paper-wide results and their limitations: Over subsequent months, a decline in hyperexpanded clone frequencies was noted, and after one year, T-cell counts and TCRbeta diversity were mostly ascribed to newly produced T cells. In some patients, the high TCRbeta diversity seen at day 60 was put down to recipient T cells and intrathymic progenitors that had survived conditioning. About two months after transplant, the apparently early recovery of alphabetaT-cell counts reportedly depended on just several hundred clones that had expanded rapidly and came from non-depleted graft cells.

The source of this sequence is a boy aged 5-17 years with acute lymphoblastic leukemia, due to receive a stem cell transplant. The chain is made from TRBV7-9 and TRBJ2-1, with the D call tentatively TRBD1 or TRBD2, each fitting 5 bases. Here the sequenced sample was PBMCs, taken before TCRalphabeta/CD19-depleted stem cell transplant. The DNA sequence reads TGTGCCAGCACCGGGACCTCCCACAATGAGCAGTTCTTC. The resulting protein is CASTGTSHNEQFF.